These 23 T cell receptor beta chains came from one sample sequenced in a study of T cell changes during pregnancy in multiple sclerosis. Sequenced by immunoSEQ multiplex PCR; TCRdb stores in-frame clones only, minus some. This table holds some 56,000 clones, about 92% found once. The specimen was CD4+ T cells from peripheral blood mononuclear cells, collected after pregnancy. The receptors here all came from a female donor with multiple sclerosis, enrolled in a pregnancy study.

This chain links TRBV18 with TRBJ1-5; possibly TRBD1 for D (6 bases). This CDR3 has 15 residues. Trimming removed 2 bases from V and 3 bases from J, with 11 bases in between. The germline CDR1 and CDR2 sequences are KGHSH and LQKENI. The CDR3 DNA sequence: TGTGCCAGCTCACCATTTAGGACAGACAATCAGCCCCAGCATTTT. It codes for CASSPFRTDNQPQHF.

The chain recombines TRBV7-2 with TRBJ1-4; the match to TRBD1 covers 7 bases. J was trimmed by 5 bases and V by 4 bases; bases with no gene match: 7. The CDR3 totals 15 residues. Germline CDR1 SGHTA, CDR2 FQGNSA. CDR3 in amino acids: CASSSWTGRNEKLFF. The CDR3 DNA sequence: TGTGCCAGCAGCTCATGGACAGGACGGAATGAAAAACTGTTTTTT.

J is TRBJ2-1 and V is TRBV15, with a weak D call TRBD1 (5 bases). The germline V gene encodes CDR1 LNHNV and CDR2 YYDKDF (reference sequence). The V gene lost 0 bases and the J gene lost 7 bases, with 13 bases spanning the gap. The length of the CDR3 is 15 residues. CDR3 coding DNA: TGTGCCACCAGCAGAGACCCGTTAAAGGGGAATGAGCAGTTCTTC. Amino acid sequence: CATSRDPLKGNEQFF. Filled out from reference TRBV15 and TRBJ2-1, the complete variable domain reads DAMVIQNPRYQVTQFGKPVTLSCSQTLNHNVMYWYQQKSSQAPKLLFHYYDKDFNNEADTPDNFQSRRPNTSFCFLDIRSPGLGDTAMYLCATSRDPLKGNEQFFGPGTRLTVL.

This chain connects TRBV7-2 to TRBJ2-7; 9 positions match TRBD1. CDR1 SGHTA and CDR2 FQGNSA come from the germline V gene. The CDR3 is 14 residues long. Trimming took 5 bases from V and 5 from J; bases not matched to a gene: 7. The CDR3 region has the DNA TGTGCCAGCAGCCCGGGGACAGGGTTCAACGAGCAGTACTTC. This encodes CASSPGTGFNEQYF.

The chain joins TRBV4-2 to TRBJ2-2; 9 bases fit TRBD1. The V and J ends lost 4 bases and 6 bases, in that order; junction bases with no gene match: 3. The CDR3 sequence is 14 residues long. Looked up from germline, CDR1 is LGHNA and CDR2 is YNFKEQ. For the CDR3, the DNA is TGTGCCAGCAGCCGGGACAGGGATGCCGGGGAGCTGTTTTTT. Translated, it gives CASSRDRDAGELFF.

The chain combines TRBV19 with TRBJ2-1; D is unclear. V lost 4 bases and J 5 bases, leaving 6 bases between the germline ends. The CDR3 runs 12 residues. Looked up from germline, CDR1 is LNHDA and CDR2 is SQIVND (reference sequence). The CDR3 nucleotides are TGTGCCAGTAGTAAATTTAACAATGAGCAGTTCTTC. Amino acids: CASSKFNNEQFF.

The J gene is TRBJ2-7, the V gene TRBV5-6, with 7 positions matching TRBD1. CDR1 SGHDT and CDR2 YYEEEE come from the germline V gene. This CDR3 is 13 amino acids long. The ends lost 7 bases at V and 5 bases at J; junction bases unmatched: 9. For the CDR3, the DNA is TGTGCCAGCTCACCTACAGGGGTAAACGAGCAGTACTTC. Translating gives CASSPTGVNEQYF. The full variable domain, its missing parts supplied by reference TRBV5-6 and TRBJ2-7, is DAGVTQSPTHLIKTRGQQVTLRCSPKSGHDTVSWYQQALGQGPQFIFQYYEEEERQRGNFPDRFSGHQFPNYSSELNVNALLLGDSALYLCASSPTGVNEQYFGPGTRLTVT.

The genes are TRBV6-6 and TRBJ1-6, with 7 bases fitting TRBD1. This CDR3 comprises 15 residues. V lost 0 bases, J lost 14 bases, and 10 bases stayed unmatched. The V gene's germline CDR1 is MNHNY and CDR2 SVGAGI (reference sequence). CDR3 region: CASSYSIRGVGALHF. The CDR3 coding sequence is TGTGCCAGCAGTTACTCGATCAGGGGGGTGGGGGCCCTCCACTTT.

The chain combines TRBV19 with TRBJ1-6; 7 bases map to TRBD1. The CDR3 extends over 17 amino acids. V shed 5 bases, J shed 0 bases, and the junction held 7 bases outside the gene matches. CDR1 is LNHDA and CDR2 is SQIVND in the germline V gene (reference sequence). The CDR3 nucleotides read TGTGCCAGTAGTGTCGACAGGGTTAGCTCCTATAATTCACCCCTCCACTTT. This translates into CASSVDRVSSYNSPLHF.

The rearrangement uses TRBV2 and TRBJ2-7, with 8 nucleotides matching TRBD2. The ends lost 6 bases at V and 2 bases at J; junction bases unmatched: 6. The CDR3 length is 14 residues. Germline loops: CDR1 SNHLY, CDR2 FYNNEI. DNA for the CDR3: TGTGCCAGCAGCGGTAGCGGGGCAACCTACGAGCAGTACTTC. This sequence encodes CASSGSGATYEQYF.

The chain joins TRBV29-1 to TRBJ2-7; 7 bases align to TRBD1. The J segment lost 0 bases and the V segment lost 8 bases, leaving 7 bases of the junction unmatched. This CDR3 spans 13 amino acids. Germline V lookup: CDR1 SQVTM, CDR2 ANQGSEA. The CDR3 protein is CSFMTGSSYEQYF. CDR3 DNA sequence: TGCAGCTTCATGACAGGGAGCTCCTACGAGCAGTACTTC.

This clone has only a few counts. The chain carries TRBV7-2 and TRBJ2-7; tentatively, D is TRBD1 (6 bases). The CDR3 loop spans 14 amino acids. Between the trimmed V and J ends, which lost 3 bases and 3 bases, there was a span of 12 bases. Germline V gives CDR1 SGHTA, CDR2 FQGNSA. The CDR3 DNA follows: TGTGCCAGCAGCTTTGGGACAAGGAACTACGAGCAGTACTTC. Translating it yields CASSFGTRNYEQYF.

CDR3 sequence: CASSYREPNEKLFF. The CDR3 region has the DNA TGTGCCAGCAGTTACAGGGAGCCTAATGAAAAACTGTTTTTT. The V call is TRBV6-5, the J call TRBJ1-4, with D unresolved. CDR1 and CDR2 from the germline V gene are MNHEY and SVGAGI. V lost 2 bases to trimming and J lost 3 bases, with 7 bases between them. The CDR3 runs to 14 residues.

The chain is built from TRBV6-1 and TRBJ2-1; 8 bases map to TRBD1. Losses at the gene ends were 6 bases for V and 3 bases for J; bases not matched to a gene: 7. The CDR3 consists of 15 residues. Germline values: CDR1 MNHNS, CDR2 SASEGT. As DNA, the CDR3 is TGTGCCAGCAGGCCTGACAGGGGCATCTACAATGAGCAGTTCTTC. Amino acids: CASRPDRGIYNEQFF.

CDR3 DNA: TGTGCCAGCAGTCCGGACAGAAATCAGCCCCAGCATTTT. Translated, it gives CASSPDRNQPQHF. The genes are TRBV6-5 and TRBJ1-5; TRBD1 is a possible D gene (6 bases). CDR1 and CDR2 from the germline V gene are MNHEY and SVGAGI. Trimming stripped 5 bases from V and 4 bases from J, with 9 bases between. The CDR3 contains 13 residues.

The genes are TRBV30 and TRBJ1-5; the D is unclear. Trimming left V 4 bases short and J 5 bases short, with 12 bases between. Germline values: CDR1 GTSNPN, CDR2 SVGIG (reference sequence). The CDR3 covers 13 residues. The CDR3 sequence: CAWNVGEDQPQHF. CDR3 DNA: TGTGCCTGGAACGTCGGGGAGGATCAGCCCCAGCATTTT.

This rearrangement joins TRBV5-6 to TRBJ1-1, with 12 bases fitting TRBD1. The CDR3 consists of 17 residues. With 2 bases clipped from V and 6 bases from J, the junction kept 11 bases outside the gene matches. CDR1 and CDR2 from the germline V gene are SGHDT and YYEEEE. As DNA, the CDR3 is TGTGCCAGCAGCTTACAAGGGACAGGGGGCGCGAGGGCTGAAGCTTTCTTT. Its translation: CASSLQGTGGARAEAFF.

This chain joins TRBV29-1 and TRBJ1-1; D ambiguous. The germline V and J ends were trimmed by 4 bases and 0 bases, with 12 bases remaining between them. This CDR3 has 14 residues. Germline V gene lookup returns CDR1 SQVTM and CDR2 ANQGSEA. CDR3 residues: CSVAPGGVNTEAFF. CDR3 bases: TGCAGCGTTGCCCCAGGCGGGGTGAACACTGAAGCTTTCTTT.

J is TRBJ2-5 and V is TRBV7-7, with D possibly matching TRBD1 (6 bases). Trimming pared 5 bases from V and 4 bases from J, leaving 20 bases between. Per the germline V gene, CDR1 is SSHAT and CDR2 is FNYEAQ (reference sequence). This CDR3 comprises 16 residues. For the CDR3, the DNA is TGTGCCAGCAGCGGCCAGGGTGGTCAGGACAGAGAGACCCAGTACTTC. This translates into CASSGQGGQDRETQYF.

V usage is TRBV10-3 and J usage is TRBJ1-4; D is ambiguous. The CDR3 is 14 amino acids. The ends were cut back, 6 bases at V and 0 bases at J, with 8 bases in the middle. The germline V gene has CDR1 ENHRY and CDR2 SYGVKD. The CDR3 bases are TGTGCCATCAGGGGAGTTGCAACTAATGAAAAACTGTTTTTT. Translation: CAIRGVATNEKLFF.

The CDR3 nucleotides are TGTGCCACCAGCAGTTCCAGGGGTACTGAAGCTTTCTTT. This codes for CATSSSRGTEAFF. The genes are TRBV15 and TRBJ1-1, with D possibly TRBD1 on 6 matching bases. Germline V gives CDR1 LNHNV, CDR2 YYDKDF (reference sequence). V lost 3 bases and J 5 bases, leaving 10 bases between the germline ends. This CDR3 comprises 13 residues.

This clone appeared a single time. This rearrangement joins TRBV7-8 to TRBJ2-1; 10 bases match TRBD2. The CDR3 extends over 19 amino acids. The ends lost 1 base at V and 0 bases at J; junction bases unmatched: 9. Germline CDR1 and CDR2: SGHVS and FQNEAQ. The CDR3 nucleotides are TGTGCCAGCAGCTTAGGATTTAGCGGGGGGTCAAGCTCCTACAATGAGCAGTTCTTC. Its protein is CASSLGFSGGSSSYNEQFF.

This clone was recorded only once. Here the CDR3 reads CAISDFRTGMSYEQYF. The CDR3 nucleotides are TGTGCCATCAGTGATTTTCGGACAGGGATGAGTTACGAGCAGTACTTC. The gene calls are TRBV10-3 and TRBJ2-7, with 8 bases aligning to TRBD1. Germline CDR1 and CDR2: ENHRY and SYGVKD. V gave up 3 bases and J gave up 4 bases; unmatched junction bases: 11. The CDR3 extends over 16 amino acids.